Listed below are T cell receptor beta chains from one sample, sequenced in a study of regulatory T cells in long-lasting Graves disease. TCRdb reprocessed the multiplex PCR reads via MiXCR and lists one record per CDR3 protein. In the table there are around 400,000 distinct CDR3 sequences, 15% of which are singletons. In addition, the sample was reused for a study of T cells in Graves' hyperthyroidism and ophthalmopathy.

Sequenced material: peripheral blood mononuclear cells (PBMCs), taken at new diagnosis, from a patient treated with antithyroid drugs. These receptor sequences come from a woman in her thirties or forties with Graves disease. The CDR3 runs from the conserved cysteine through the conserved F or W. The order of the fields is clone size, J gene, D gene, CDR3 length, V gene, CDR3 protein, CDR3 DNA. A D gene is named only where the DNA matches it firmly. The size entry is marked missing in some rows and otherwise reads once, few, many or a size class.

clone_size: many; j_call: TRBJ2-5; d_call: TRBD1; cdr3_length: 13; v_call: TRBV20-1; cdr3_aa: CSARTGGRETQYF; cdr3_nt: TGCAGTGCAAGAACAGGGGGCAGGGAGACCCAGTACTTC
clone_size: few; j_call: TRBJ2-2; d_call: NA; cdr3_length: 17; v_call: TRBV27; cdr3_aa: CASSLASGWEATGEPFF; cdr3_nt: TGTGCCAGCAGCTTAGCCTCGGGGTGGGAGGCCACCGGGGAGCCGTTTTTT
clone_size: few; j_call: TRBJ1-2; d_call: TRBD1; cdr3_length: 14; v_call: TRBV7-9; cdr3_aa: CASSLNRGPRGYTF; cdr3_nt: TGTGCCAGCAGCTTAAACAGGGGTCCGCGGGGCTACACCTTC
clone_size: few; j_call: TRBJ2-3; d_call: TRBD2; cdr3_length: 17; v_call: TRBV19; cdr3_aa: CASSISPSGRYTDTQYF; cdr3_nt: TGTGCCAGTAGTATTTCCCCTAGCGGGAGATACACAGATACGCAGTATTTT
clone_size: many; j_call: TRBJ2-6; d_call: NA; cdr3_length: 18; v_call: TRBV12-5; cdr3_aa: CASGLPGVYQSGANVLTF; cdr3_nt: TGTGCTAGTGGTCTACCTGGGGTCTACCAGTCCGGGGCCAACGTCCTGACTTTC
clone_size: NA; j_call: TRBJ2-1; d_call: TRBD2; cdr3_length: 15; v_call: TRBV3-1; cdr3_aa: CASRGFTSGSDEQFF; cdr3_nt: TGTGCCAGCAGAGGTTTCACTAGCGGGAGCGATGAGCAGTTCTTC
clone_size: many; j_call: TRBJ2-1; d_call: NA; cdr3_length: 17; v_call: TRBV11-2; cdr3_aa: CASSRPGGRSSYNEQFF; cdr3_nt: TGTGCCAGCAGCCGACCGGGCGGGCGGAGCTCCTACAATGAGCAGTTCTTC
clone_size: NA; j_call: TRBJ1-5; d_call: NA; cdr3_length: 14; v_call: TRBV2; cdr3_aa: CASSTQGPQSPQHF; cdr3_nt: TGTGCCAGCAGCACACAGGGACCCCAGTCGCCCCAGCATTTT
clone_size: many; j_call: TRBJ2-3; d_call: NA; cdr3_length: 13; v_call: TRBV9; cdr3_aa: CASSPGVTDTQYF; cdr3_nt: TGTGCCAGCAGCCCAGGGGTCACAGATACGCAGTATTTT
clone_size: few; j_call: TRBJ2-3; d_call: NA; cdr3_length: 15; v_call: TRBV28; cdr3_aa: CASSLENGSTDTQYF; cdr3_nt: TGTGCCAGCAGTTTAGAGAACGGCAGCACAGATACGCAGTATTTT
clone_size: many; j_call: TRBJ1-5; d_call: NA; cdr3_length: 13; v_call: TRBV20-1; cdr3_aa: CSAGGKDNQPQHF; cdr3_nt: TGCAGTGCTGGAGGGAAGGACAATCAGCCCCAGCATTTT
clone_size: NA; j_call: TRBJ1-3; d_call: NA; cdr3_length: 16; v_call: TRBV3-1; cdr3_aa: CASSQVTGASGNTIYF; cdr3_nt: TGTGCCAGCAGCCAAGTAACGGGAGCCTCTGGAAACACCATATATTTT
clone_size: many; j_call: TRBJ2-3; d_call: NA; cdr3_length: 12; v_call: TRBV7-9; cdr3_aa: CASSLWRDTQYF; cdr3_nt: TGTGCCAGCAGCTTGTGGAGGGATACGCAGTATTTT
clone_size: many; j_call: TRBJ2-1; d_call: NA; cdr3_length: 18; v_call: TRBV27; cdr3_aa: CASSLSQFGGGGFNEQFF; cdr3_nt: TGTGCCAGCAGTTTATCGCAGTTTGGGGGCGGCGGGTTCAATGAGCAGTTCTTC
clone_size: many; j_call: TRBJ2-7; d_call: NA; cdr3_length: 14; v_call: TRBV6-5; cdr3_aa: CASSYEQGDYEQYF; cdr3_nt: TGTGCCAGCAGTTACGAACAGGGAGACTACGAGCAGTACTTC
clone_size: many; j_call: TRBJ2-6; d_call: NA; cdr3_length: 13; v_call: TRBV19; cdr3_aa: CASMGSGANVLTF; cdr3_nt: TGTGCCAGTATGGGCTCTGGGGCCAACGTCCTGACTTTC
clone_size: many; j_call: TRBJ2-5; d_call: TRBD2; cdr3_length: 18; v_call: TRBV5-6; cdr3_aa: CASSLELSSGRAMETQYF; cdr3_nt: TGTGCCAGCAGCTTGGAGTTGTCTAGCGGGAGGGCCATGGAGACCCAGTACTTC
clone_size: many; j_call: TRBJ1-2; d_call: NA; cdr3_length: 14; v_call: TRBV18; cdr3_aa: CASSPQEDNYGYTF; cdr3_nt: TGTGCCAGCTCACCCCAAGAGGACAACTATGGCTACACCTTC
clone_size: NA; j_call: TRBJ2-1; d_call: TRBD2; cdr3_length: 15; v_call: TRBV4-1; cdr3_aa: CASSQGLAGGHEQFF; cdr3_nt: TGCGCCAGCAGCCAAGGACTAGCGGGAGGCCATGAGCAGTTCTTC
clone_size: few; j_call: TRBJ1-4; d_call: NA; cdr3_length: 14; v_call: TRBV27; cdr3_aa: CASSPQEKREKLFF; cdr3_nt: TGTGCCAGCAGTCCACAGGAAAAACGGGAAAAACTGTTTTTT
clone_size: few; j_call: TRBJ1-1; d_call: TRBD1; cdr3_length: 15; v_call: TRBV19; cdr3_aa: CASSPQGTVNTEAFF; cdr3_nt: TGTGCCAGTAGTCCACAGGGGACAGTGAACACTGAAGCTTTCTTT
clone_size: many; j_call: TRBJ1-2; d_call: NA; cdr3_length: 13; v_call: TRBV29-1; cdr3_aa: CSVEGSLNYGYTF; cdr3_nt: TGCAGCGTTGAAGGGTCCTTAAACTATGGCTACACCTTC
clone_size: few; j_call: TRBJ1-5; d_call: TRBD1; cdr3_length: 18; v_call: TRBV4-1; cdr3_aa: CASSQDSTGAYGNQPQHF; cdr3_nt: TGCGCCAGCAGCCAAGACTCGACAGGGGCTTATGGCAATCAGCCCCAGCATTTT
clone_size: many; j_call: TRBJ2-7; d_call: NA; cdr3_length: 14; v_call: TRBV20-1; cdr3_aa: CSARDRLSKYEQYF; cdr3_nt: TGCAGTGCTAGAGATCGACTGTCAAAATACGAGCAGTACTTC
clone_size: NA; j_call: TRBJ1-5; d_call: TRBD1; cdr3_length: 16; v_call: TRBV20-1; cdr3_aa: CSAPTGVGQEYQPQHF; cdr3_nt: TGCAGTGCTCCGACTGGGGTTGGACAGGAATATCAGCCCCAGCATTTT
clone_size: many; j_call: TRBJ2-3; d_call: NA; cdr3_length: 15; v_call: TRBV5-1; cdr3_aa: CASSLRTGNTDTQYF; cdr3_nt: TGCGCCAGCAGCTTGCGTACAGGGAACACAGATACGCAGTATTTT
clone_size: NA; j_call: TRBJ2-3; d_call: NA; cdr3_length: 15; v_call: TRBV27; cdr3_aa: CASRDLTFGTDTQYF; cdr3_nt: TGTGCCAGCAGGGACTTGACCTTTGGGACAGATACGCAGTATTTT
clone_size: many; j_call: TRBJ2-1; d_call: NA; cdr3_length: 13; v_call: TRBV28; cdr3_aa: CASSYTRANEQFF; cdr3_nt: TGTGCCAGCAGTTATACTAGGGCGAATGAGCAGTTCTTC
clone_size: many; j_call: TRBJ1-1; d_call: NA; cdr3_length: 13; v_call: TRBV7-9; cdr3_aa: CASSFRGLPEAFF; cdr3_nt: TGTGCCAGCAGCTTCAGGGGTCTCCCTGAAGCTTTCTTT
clone_size: many; j_call: TRBJ2-2; d_call: NA; cdr3_length: 17; v_call: TRBV2; cdr3_aa: CASSEASRARADGELFF; cdr3_nt: TGTGCCAGCAGTGAAGCGTCCAGGGCTAGGGCCGATGGGGAGCTGTTTTTT
clone_size: many; j_call: TRBJ2-1; d_call: TRBD1; cdr3_length: 15; v_call: TRBV2; cdr3_aa: CASRPGQGAGNEQFF; cdr3_nt: TGTGCCAGCAGACCCGGACAGGGGGCTGGGAATGAGCAGTTCTTC
clone_size: many; j_call: TRBJ1-6; d_call: NA; cdr3_length: 14; v_call: TRBV10-3; cdr3_aa: CAIRMTEDNSPLHF; cdr3_nt: TGTGCCATCAGGATGACAGAAGATAATTCACCCCTCCACTTT
clone_size: few; j_call: TRBJ1-4; d_call: NA; cdr3_length: 15; v_call: TRBV28; cdr3_aa: CASSSHRTTNEKLFF; cdr3_nt: TGTGCCAGCAGTTCCCACAGAACAACTAATGAAAAACTGTTTTTT
clone_size: few; j_call: TRBJ1-5; d_call: NA; cdr3_length: 16; v_call: TRBV6-1; cdr3_aa: CASSEAGTVRNQPQHF; cdr3_nt: TGTGCCAGCAGTGAAGCGGGAACAGTGCGCAATCAGCCCCAGCATTTT
clone_size: many; j_call: TRBJ1-4; d_call: NA; cdr3_length: 14; v_call: TRBV3-1; cdr3_aa: CASRSGEYNEKLFF; cdr3_nt: TGTGCCAGCAGGAGCGGAGAATATAATGAAAAACTGTTTTTT
clone_size: many; j_call: TRBJ1-3; d_call: NA; cdr3_length: 13; v_call: TRBV28; cdr3_aa: CASPDSSGNTIYF; cdr3_nt: TGTGCCAGCCCGGACAGCTCTGGAAACACCATATATTTT
clone_size: many; j_call: TRBJ1-1; d_call: TRBD1; cdr3_length: 15; v_call: TRBV28; cdr3_aa: CASSLLDRGDTEAFF; cdr3_nt: TGTGCCAGCAGTTTACTGGACAGGGGAGACACTGAAGCTTTCTTT
clone_size: many; j_call: TRBJ1-6; d_call: TRBD1; cdr3_length: 16; v_call: TRBV3-1; cdr3_aa: CASSHLRQGVVSPLHF; cdr3_nt: TGTGCCAGCAGCCACCTTCGACAGGGGGTAGTTTCACCCCTCCACTTT
clone_size: few; j_call: TRBJ2-5; d_call: NA; cdr3_length: 14; v_call: TRBV19; cdr3_aa: CASSIPGFQETQYF; cdr3_nt: TGTGCCAGTAGTATCCCGGGATTCCAAGAGACCCAGTACTTC
clone_size: many; j_call: TRBJ2-1; d_call: NA; cdr3_length: 16; v_call: TRBV7-8; cdr3_aa: CASTPNSAGSVNEQFF; cdr3_nt: TGTGCCAGCACCCCAAATTCGGCGGGATCGGTAAATGAGCAGTTCTTC
clone_size: few; j_call: TRBJ2-5; d_call: NA; cdr3_length: 13; v_call: TRBV7-9; cdr3_aa: CASSSVGGETQYF; cdr3_nt: TGTGCCAGCAGCTCTGTGGGGGGTGAGACCCAGTACTTC
clone_size: many; j_call: TRBJ2-7; d_call: NA; cdr3_length: 13; v_call: TRBV2; cdr3_aa: CASLQGSFYEQYF; cdr3_nt: TGTGCCAGCCTCCAGGGATCCTTCTACGAGCAGTACTTC
clone_size: many; j_call: TRBJ2-5; d_call: NA; cdr3_length: 13; v_call: TRBV27; cdr3_aa: CASKGGNQETQYF; cdr3_nt: TGTGCCAGCAAGGGGGGAAACCAAGAGACCCAGTACTTC
clone_size: few; j_call: TRBJ2-7; d_call: TRBD1; cdr3_length: 16; v_call: TRBV7-2; cdr3_aa: CASSLAALTGPHEQYF; cdr3_nt: TGTGCCAGCAGCTTAGCAGCGTTGACAGGGCCCCACGAGCAGTACTTC
clone_size: many; j_call: TRBJ2-7; d_call: TRBD1; cdr3_length: 15; v_call: TRBV19; cdr3_aa: CASSITGQGGYEQYF; cdr3_nt: TGTGCCAGTAGTATAACCGGACAGGGGGGCTACGAGCAGTACTTC
clone_size: few; j_call: TRBJ1-5; d_call: TRBD1; cdr3_length: 12; v_call: TRBV24-1; cdr3_aa: CATGQGNQPQHF; cdr3_nt: TGTGCCACTGGACAGGGCAATCAGCCCCAGCATTTT
clone_size: many; j_call: TRBJ2-7; d_call: NA; cdr3_length: 14; v_call: TRBV6-2/TRBV6-3; cdr3_aa: CASSYSDRHYEQYF; cdr3_nt: TGTGCCAGCAGTTACTCTGACAGGCATTACGAGCAGTACTTC
clone_size: many; j_call: TRBJ1-1; d_call: TRBD1; cdr3_length: 14; v_call: TRBV12-3/TRBV12-4; cdr3_aa: CASQNRGLGTEAFF; cdr3_nt: TGTGCCAGCCAAAACAGGGGATTGGGCACTGAAGCTTTCTTT
clone_size: NA; j_call: TRBJ2-1; d_call: TRBD2; cdr3_length: 15; v_call: TRBV7-2; cdr3_aa: CASSPTSGRILVQFF; cdr3_nt: TGTGCCAGCAGCCCCACTAGCGGGAGAATCTTAGTGCAGTTCTTC
clone_size: many; j_call: TRBJ2-1; d_call: TRBD2; cdr3_length: 16; v_call: TRBV12-3/TRBV12-4; cdr3_aa: CASSWTSAGNYNEQFF; cdr3_nt: TGTGCCAGCAGTTGGACTAGCGCGGGGAACTACAATGAGCAGTTCTTC
clone_size: many; j_call: TRBJ2-1; d_call: NA; cdr3_length: 17; v_call: TRBV2; cdr3_aa: CASSKTRGRAYDNEQFF; cdr3_nt: TGTGCCAGCAGTAAAACCCGAGGAAGAGCCTATGACAATGAGCAGTTCTTC